This T cell receptor beta chain was found in a study of cytomegalovirus exposure and HLA in healthy donors. For this clone: The identical CDR3 is also encoded by other nucleotide sequences in the sample.

Germline assignment: CDR1 KGHSH and CDR2 LQKENI. The V segment lost 1 base and the J segment 0 bases; nucleotides outside the gene matches: 0. The CDR3 consists of 16 residues. The primer mix had 60 Vbeta and 13 Jbeta primers. Using immunoSEQ multiplex PCR, the repertoire was profiled, and TCRdb retains in-frame clones only, with some absent. The profile shows some 150,000 clones, nearly 80% of them singletons. The sample comprised PBMCs. The chain is built from TRBV18 and TRBJ2-3, with 11 positions matching TRBD2. The sequence derives from a man between 35 and 55 years old in good health and CMV-seropositive. CDR3 DNA: TGTGCCAGCTCACCACGGACTAGCGGGAGCACAGATACGCAGTATTTT. Its protein product is CASSPRTSGSTDTQYF.